The 22 T cell receptor beta chains reported below all come from one sample, sequenced in a study of identical twins. TCRdb used MiXCR to reprocess the 5' RACE reads, holding one entry per CDR3 protein. The sample consists of 750,000 to 950,000 distinct CDR3 sequences, roughly 12% of them appearing once. This sample also belongs to another study, concerning yellow fever vaccine responses in identical twins.

The sequenced sample consisted of PBMCs. The receptors shown here come from a young woman in good health.

This clonotype was observed a single time. V is TRBV5-1 and J is TRBJ2-2; D is perhaps TRBD1 (5 bases). Trimming removed 1 base from V and 10 bases from J, with 8 bases in between. Germline V lookup: CDR1 SGHRS, CDR2 YFSETQ. The CDR3 length is 12 residues. The CDR3 coding sequence is TGCGCCAGCAGCTTGTGGGGCGAGGAGCTGTTTTTT. Translation: CASSLWGEELFF.

The V gene is TRBV2, the J gene TRBJ2-7, with 10 bases that match TRBD2. The V segment lost 6 bases and the J segment 3 bases; nucleotides outside the gene matches: 5. This CDR3 region has 14 residues. Germline CDR1 SNHLY, CDR2 FYNNEI. The CDR3 region has the DNA TGTGCCAGCAGGAGGGGGACTAGCGTCTACGAGCAGTACTTC. Translation gives CASRRGTSVYEQYF.

The genes are TRBV4-1 and TRBJ1-2, with D tentatively TRBD1 (5 bases). CDR1 and CDR2 from the germline V gene are MGHRA and YSYEKL. The V gene lost 3 bases and the J gene lost 4 bases, with 15 bases spanning the gap. The CDR3 is made up of 15 amino acids. CDR3 sequence reads: CASSQTASFVYGYTF. In DNA, the CDR3 is TGCGCCAGCAGCCAGACAGCTTCTTTCGTCTATGGCTACACCTTC.

The genes are TRBV20-1 and TRBJ2-7; unclear D gene. Germline V gene sequence: CDR1 DFQATT, CDR2 SNEGSKA (reference sequence). V gave up 0 bases and J gave up 0 bases, with 9 bases separating them. This CDR3 is built from 14 residues. The CDR3 protein is CSARDHYSSYEQYV. In nucleotides, the CDR3 is TGCAGTGCTAGAGATCATTATAGCTCCTACGAGCAGTACGTC.

The chain is built from TRBV5-1 and TRBJ2-7, with D possibly TRBD1 on 5 matching bases. The CDR3 loop spans 13 amino acids. The V end was cut by 5 bases, the J end by 4 bases, with 13 bases between. Germline lookup yields CDR1 SGHRS and CDR2 YFSETQ. CDR3 nucleotides: TGCGCCAGCAGTATGCAGGGAAATTACGAGCAGTACTTC. Translated, it gives CASSMQGNYEQYF.

The genes are TRBV7-8 and TRBJ1-2; D unclear. Trimming pared 4 bases from V and 7 bases from J, leaving 13 bases between. This CDR3 is built from 13 residues. Germline loops: CDR1 SGHVS, CDR2 FQNEAQ. CDR3 DNA sequence: TGTGCCAGCAGCTCCGGGTCCGTAGGTGGCTACACCTTC. The encoded protein is CASSSGSVGGYTF. The full variable domain, its missing parts supplied by reference TRBV7-8 and TRBJ1-2, is GAGVSQSPRYKVAKRGQDVALRCDPISGHVSLFWYQQALGQGPEFLTYFQNEAQLDKSGLPSDRFFAERPEGSVSTLKIQRTQQEDSAVYLCASSSGSVGGYTFGSGTRLTVV.

This clonotype was counted a few times. V usage is TRBV2 and J usage is TRBJ2-1; the D is unclear. This CDR3 region has 11 residues. CDR1 is SNHLY and CDR2 is FYNNEI in the germline V gene. Between the trimmed V and J ends, which lost 9 bases and 4 bases, there was a span of 7 bases. The CDR3 region is CASHRYNEQFF. CDR3 DNA: TGTGCCAGTCACAGATACAATGAGCAGTTCTTC.

At least ten counts were recorded for this clonotype. The chain carries TRBV12-3 or TRBV12-4 and TRBJ1-1, with 9 bases that match TRBD1. With V trimmed by 6 bases and J by 6 bases, 8 bases remained unmatched. The CDR3 covers 14 residues. The CDR3 loop reads CASRLTYRGPEAFF. In DNA, the CDR3 is TGTGCCAGCAGACTCACTTACAGGGGGCCTGAAGCTTTCTTT.

This clonotype was seen only a few times. The chain couples TRBV20-1 to TRBJ2-7, with 10 positions matching TRBD2. CDR3 size: 14 residues. CDR1 is DFQATT and CDR2 is SNEGSKA in the germline V gene (reference sequence). Trimming removed 2 bases from V and 7 bases from J; junction bases left unmatched: 8. The CDR3 coding sequence is TGCAGTGCTAGACCACTAGCGGGGAACGGGGAGCAGTACGTC. The encoded protein is CSARPLAGNGEQYV.

The table lists this clonotype with many counts. The chain combines TRBV4-1 with TRBJ2-1; 8 nucleotides line up with TRBD2. Germline-derived CDR1 and CDR2 are MGHRA and YSYEKL. V shed 1 base and J 8 bases; nucleotides not matched to a gene: 7. The CDR3 covers 15 residues. CDR3 in amino acids: CASSQVSGGGDEQFF. The CDR3 coding sequence is TGCGCCAGCAGCCAAGTGAGCGGGGGAGGCGATGAGCAGTTCTTC.

Ten or more counts support this clonotype. At one end, the junction sequence differs from germline, possibly due to a read error. The gene calls are TRBV5-1 and TRBJ2-1, with TRBD2 identical over 9 bases. This CDR3 comprises 15 residues. The germline CDR1 and CDR2 sequences are SGHRS and YFSETQ. Written as DNA, the CDR3 is TGTGCCAGCAGCCCTGCGGGAGGGTCCTACAATGAGCAGTTCTTC. Encoded protein: CASSPAGGSYNEQFF.

The chain is built from TRBV2 and TRBJ2-1; 13 positions match TRBD2. CDR1 is SNHLY and CDR2 is FYNNEI in the germline V gene. Trimming removed 6 bases from V and 7 bases from J; junction bases left unmatched: 12. The length of the CDR3 is 17 residues. The CDR3 DNA follows: TGTGCCAGCAGCCCAGAAAGGACTAGCGGGGGCGGAAATGAGCAGTTCTTC. Translating gives CASSPERTSGGGNEQFF.

Points on this clonotype: The germline gene is not matched at one end of the junction; a read error may be the cause. The rearrangement links TRBV2 to TRBJ2-1; 7 bases agree with TRBD2. This CDR3 spans 16 amino acids. Germline-derived CDR1 and CDR2 are SNHLY and FYNNEI. The CDR3 bases are TGTGCCAGCAGCGAAGGGCCTAGCGGACTGAACAATGAGCAGTTCTTC. Protein sequence: CASSEGPSGLNNEQFF.

There are many counts of this clonotype. The chain has TRBV4-1 and TRBJ1-5; no clear D gene. V gave up 6 bases and J gave up 2 bases, with 11 bases separating them. The CDR3 loop spans 14 amino acids. The germline V gene has CDR1 MGHRA and CDR2 YSYEKL. The CDR3 spells CASRPDGRNQPQHF. CDR3 nucleotide sequence: TGCGCCAGCAGACCCGACGGCCGCAATCAGCCCCAGCATTTT.

This clonotype was picked up a small number of times. The chain combines TRBV4-1 with TRBJ1-5, with D unresolved. Trimming pared 0 bases from V and 9 bases from J, leaving 9 bases between. This CDR3 is 13 amino acids long. Germline V gene data show CDR1 as MGHRA and CDR2 as YSYEKL. The CDR3 reads CASSQDRMRPQHF. The CDR3 nucleotides read TGCGCCAGCAGCCAAGATAGGATGAGGCCCCAGCATTTT.

The CDR3 sequence: CSVENLAYDTQYF. As DNA, the CDR3 is TGCAGCGTTGAAAACCTAGCGTACGATACGCAGTATTTT. V usage is TRBV29-1 and J usage is TRBJ2-3, with TRBD2 as a possible D gene (6 bases). Germline loops: CDR1 SQVTM, CDR2 ANQGSEA. CDR3 length: 13 residues. Trimming pared 2 bases from V and 6 bases from J, leaving 12 bases between.

Of note for this clonotype: The junction differs from germline at one of its ends, possibly a read error. This rearrangement joins TRBV20-1 to TRBJ2-2, with TRBD2 identical over 12 bases. Germline CDR1 and CDR2: DFQATT and SNEGSKA (reference sequence). The CDR3 runs 18 residues. CDR3 nucleotide sequence: TGCAGTGCAAGAGACCGACTAGCGGGGGCCGCGAACACCGGGGAGCTGTTTTTT. Its translation is CSARDRLAGAANTGELFF.

The V call is TRBV5-5, the J call TRBJ1-5; 9 nucleotides match TRBD1. Trimming took 4 bases from V and 1 from J; bases not matched to a gene: 9. CDR1 and CDR2 (germline): SGHKS, YYEKEE (reference sequence). The CDR3 consists of 17 residues. CDR3 sequence: CASSAGQGPLSNQPQHF. The CDR3 nucleotides are TGTGCCAGCAGCGCGGGACAGGGTCCCCTGAGCAATCAGCCCCAGCATTTT.

V usage is TRBV6-1 and J usage is TRBJ2-5, with D possibly matching TRBD2 (5 bases). Germline V gene sequence: CDR1 MNHNS, CDR2 SASEGT. V shed 10 bases and J shed 3 bases, with 15 bases lying between them. The CDR3 runs 13 residues. The CDR3 sequence: CAILGWEKETQYF. Written as DNA, the CDR3 is TGTGCCATCTTAGGCTGGGAGAAAGAGACCCAGTACTTC.

The rearrangement joins TRBV11-2 to TRBJ2-1; TRBD1 is a possible D gene (5 bases). Trimming removed 1 base from V and 7 bases from J, with 14 bases in between. The CDR3 runs to 15 residues. Germline CDR1 and CDR2: SGHAT and FQNNGV. The CDR3 loop reads CASSLGSGAGNEQFF. CDR3 coding DNA: TGTGCCAGCAGCTTAGGGTCTGGGGCAGGGAATGAGCAGTTCTTC. Looking up the rest from reference TRBV11-2 and TRBJ2-1 gives the full variable domain: EAGVAQSPRYKIIEKRQSVAFWCNPISGHATLYWYQQILGQGPKLLIQFQNNGVVDDSQLPKDRFSAERLKGVDSTLKIQPAKLEDSAVYLCASSLGSGAGNEQFFGPGTRLTVL.

This clonotype showed up just a few times. This chain joins TRBV15 and TRBJ1-4; D is uncertain. V gave up 0 bases and J gave up 7 bases, with 15 bases separating them. The CDR3 is 16 residues long. Germline V gene data show CDR1 as LNHNV and CDR2 as YYDKDF (reference sequence). CDR3 in DNA: TGTGCCACCAGCAGAGATGTGGGAGGGATAGGTGAAAAACTGTTTTTT. Protein: CATSRDVGGIGEKLFF. The full variable domain, its missing parts supplied by reference TRBV15 and TRBJ1-4, is DAMVIQNPRYQVTQFGKPVTLSCSQTLNHNVMYWYQQKSSQAPKLLFHYYDKDFNNEADTPDNFQSRRPNTSFCFLDIRSPGLGDTAMYLCATSRDVGGIGEKLFFGSGTQLSVL.

The chain joins TRBV4-2 to TRBJ1-2; TRBD1 is a possible D gene (5 bases). The CDR3 has 13 residues. Germline lookup yields CDR1 LGHNA and CDR2 YNFKEQ. V lost 0 bases to trimming and J lost 4 bases, with 6 bases between them. The CDR3 is CASSQEGVYGYTF. CDR3 nucleotide sequence: TGTGCCAGCAGCCAAGAGGGGGTCTATGGCTACACCTTC.